One and the same sample provided the 2 T cell receptor beta chains below, sequenced in a study of blood T cell repertoires in COVID-19. The repertoire was sequenced with immunoSEQ multiplex PCR; TCRdb's copy has only in-frame clones and lacks some. This table holds some 300,000 clones, nearly 90% found once. Source material: peripheral blood. Receptors originate from a woman in her 30s with COVID-19, enrolled during active disease.

This chain links TRBV7-2 with TRBJ2-3, with 9 bases aligning to TRBD2. The germline V gene has CDR1 SGHTA and CDR2 FQGNSA. Germline trimming cut 5 bases from V and 6 bases from J; bases unmatched to any gene: 12. The CDR3 contains 16 residues. The CDR3 nucleotides are TGTGCCAGCAGCCTTTCTTCGAGCGGGGGGAGGGATACGCAGTATTTT. Its protein product is CASSLSSSGGRDTQYF.

This chain connects TRBV5-1 to TRBJ2-2; no clear D. The CDR3 extends over 16 amino acids. V was trimmed by 0 bases and J by 1 base, leaving 10 bases between them. Germline CDR1 reads SGHRS; CDR2 reads YFSETQ. The CDR3 DNA is TGCGCCAGCAGCTTGGCGGTGGGCCAGAACACCGGGGAGCTGTTTTTT. Its protein product is CASSLAVGQNTGELFF.